These 21 T cell receptor beta chains originate from one sample sequenced in a study of blood T cell repertoires in COVID-19. Profiling relied on immunoSEQ multiplex PCR, and the TCRdb table lists in-frame clones only, not all of them. The table lists about 90,000 clones, approximately 86% of them singletons. Sequencing was done on a sample of peripheral blood. These receptor sequences come from a man in his fifties with acute or convalescent COVID-19.

The rearrangement links TRBV7-3 to TRBJ1-6; 7 bases are a match to TRBD1. This CDR3 is built from 15 residues. From germline, CDR1 is SGHTA and CDR2 FQGTGA. Germline trimming cut 5 bases from V and 10 bases from J; bases unmatched to any gene: 11. CDR3 DNA sequence: TGTGCCAGCAGCCCGCCAGGGGGGAATTGGTCACCCCTCCACTTT. Its protein product is CASSPPGGNWSPLHF.

CDR3 DNA sequence: TGTGCCAGCAGTCGACTAGCGGGGACAGAGACCCAGTACTTC. Translated: CASSRLAGTETQYF. The gene calls are TRBV6-5 and TRBJ2-5; 11 bases align to TRBD2. The CDR3 sequence is 14 residues long. Trimming took 5 bases from V and 4 from J; bases not matched to a gene: 3. Germline V lookup: CDR1 MNHEY, CDR2 SVGAGI.

The rearrangement joins TRBV6-8 to TRBJ1-2; TRBD1 aligns across 10 bases. There are 16 residues in the CDR3. The V gene end was trimmed by 5 bases and the J gene end by 4 bases; junction bases not matched to a gene: 10. Germline assignment: CDR1 MNHGY and CDR2 SAAAGT. The CDR3 region is CASSTPWGQGIYGYTF. CDR3 sequence (DNA): TGTGCCAGCAGTACCCCTTGGGGACAGGGGATCTATGGCTACACCTTC.

The chain is built from TRBV7-2 and TRBJ1-2; 7 bases align to TRBD1. CDR1 and CDR2 (germline): SGHTA, FQGNSA. The CDR3 has 15 amino acids. After removal of 5 bases from V and 1 base from J, the junction contained 7 bases not matched to a gene. Here the CDR3 reads CASSNAGTVNYGYTF. CDR3 sequence (DNA): TGTGCCAGCAGCAACGCCGGGACAGTTAACTATGGCTACACCTTC.

The chain has TRBV28 and TRBJ1-5; tentatively, D is TRBD1 (5 bases). The CDR3 is 16 residues long. Germline V CDR1 and CDR2: MDHEN, SYDVKM. With 5 bases removed from V and 1 base from J, the gap between germline ends came to 15 bases. DNA of the CDR3: TGTGCCAGCAGTCGGGGAGGCAGGGACAGCAATCAGCCCCAGCATTTT. Translation gives CASSRGGRDSNQPQHF.

The sample holds a few counts of this clone. J is TRBJ1-1 and V is TRBV4-2; TRBD1 is a possible D gene (6 bases). The CDR3 extends over 12 amino acids. Trimming pared 5 bases from V and 4 bases from J, leaving 8 bases between. The germline V gene has CDR1 LGHNA and CDR2 YNFKEQ. The CDR3 DNA reads as TGTGCCAGCAGCATGGACAGCACTGAAGCTTTCTTT. Protein: CASSMDSTEAFF.

V usage is TRBV5-1 and J usage is TRBJ1-2, with D perhaps matching TRBD1 (5 bases). Trimming stripped 2 bases from V and 8 bases from J, with 16 bases between. The CDR3 spans 14 residues. CDR1 and CDR2 (germline): SGHRS, YFSETQ. CDR3 amino acids: CASSFASDSDGYTF. DNA of the CDR3: TGCGCCAGCAGCTTCGCCTCCGACAGTGACGGCTACACCTTC.

The sample holds a few counts of this clone. The chain's CDR3 is CAWSRLVTDYTF. The CDR3 DNA follows: TGTGCCTGGAGCCGACTCGTAACGGACTACACCTTC. The chain uses TRBV30 and TRBJ1-2; D is unresolved. Trimming left V 3 bases short and J 10 bases short, with 15 bases between. Germline values: CDR1 GTSNPN, CDR2 SVGIG (reference sequence). CDR3 length: 12 amino acids. Using reference TRBV30 and TRBJ1-2 for the parts outside the CDR3, the full variable domain is SQTIHQWPATLVQPVGSPLSLECTVEGTSNPNLYWYRQAAGRGLQLLFYSVGIGQISSEVPQNLSASRPQDRQFILSSKKLLLSDSGFYLCAWSRLVTDYTFGSGTRLTVV.

In nucleotides, the CDR3 is TGCGCCAGCAGCCTCGAGTTTAGTGAGGAACTCTTTGGAGCTTTCTTT. This gives the protein CASSLEFSEELFGAFF. The chain employs TRBV4-3 and TRBJ1-1; no reliable D call. Looked up from germline, CDR1 is LGHNA and CDR2 is YSLEER. The CDR3 totals 16 residues. The V end lost 4 bases, the J end lost 10 bases, and 25 bases lay between the germline ends.

V gene TRBV30 combines with J gene TRBJ2-5; D uncertain. The V gene lost 0 bases and the J gene lost 5 bases, with 7 bases spanning the gap. Germline-derived CDR1 and CDR2 are GTSNPN and SVGIG (reference sequence). The CDR3 runs 12 residues. The CDR3 loop reads CAWSVQTETQYF. CDR3 bases: TGTGCCTGGAGTGTACAAACGGAGACCCAGTACTTC.

The gene calls are TRBV3-1 (or the pseudogene TRBV3-2) and TRBJ1-2; D gene ambiguous. The CDR3 is 13 amino acids. CDR1 LGHDT and CDR2 YNNKEL come from the germline V gene (reference sequence). Trimming removed 3 bases at V and 4 bases at J, with 9 bases between. The CDR3, as DNA: TGTGCCAGCAGCCAGAGAAAAATCTATGGCTACACCTTC. It codes for CASSQRKIYGYTF.

CDR3 sequence: CASSPGGATNEKLFF. The CDR3 region has the DNA TGTGCCAGCAGTCCAGGGGGCGCAACTAATGAAAAACTGTTTTTT. V is TRBV28 and J is TRBJ1-4; TRBD1 matches 8 bases. The CDR3 runs to 15 residues. J was trimmed by 0 bases and V by 5 bases; bases with no gene match: 2. Germline CDR1 MDHEN, CDR2 SYDVKM.

V and J are TRBV5-6 and TRBJ2-2; 10 positions match TRBD1. Trimming cost V 0 bases and J 7 bases; bases outside gene matches: 6. CDR1 SGHDT and CDR2 YYEEEE come from the germline V gene. The CDR3 has 16 residues. The CDR3 is CASSLGRQGAIGELFF. CDR3 coding DNA: TGTGCCAGCAGCTTGGGGAGACAGGGGGCGATCGGGGAGCTGTTTTTT.

The V and J genes are TRBV5-4 and TRBJ2-1, with a possible D match to TRBD2 (6 bases). The CDR3 extends over 14 amino acids. Germline assignment: CDR1 SGHNT and CDR2 YYREEE (reference sequence). Trimming took off 0 bases at V and 9 bases at J, with 13 bases between the two ends. The CDR3 nucleotides are TGTGCCAGCAGCTTGGGACTAGGATCCGGTGAGCAGTTCTTC. Protein product: CASSLGLGSGEQFF. Variable domain in full (rest from reference TRBV5-4 and TRBJ2-1): ETGVTQSPTHLIKTRGQQVTLRCSSQSGHNTVSWYQQALGQGPQFIFQYYREEENGRGNFPPRFSGLQFPNYSSELNVNALELDDSALYLCASSLGLGSGEQFFGPGTRLTVL.

J is TRBJ1-2 and V is TRBV9; 9 bases fit TRBD1. Losses at the gene ends were 4 bases for V and 6 bases for J; bases not matched to a gene: 13. This CDR3 has 16 amino acids. Germline CDR1 SGDLS, CDR2 YYNGEE. The CDR3 DNA is TGTGCCAGCAGCTTAAGGACAGGGGATCATAGTGATGGCTACACCTTC. Its protein is CASSLRTGDHSDGYTF.

The V and J genes are TRBV7-2 and TRBJ1-6, with 9 bases fitting TRBD1. J lost 10 bases, V lost 5 bases, and 12 bases had no gene match. Looked up from germline, CDR1 is SGHTA and CDR2 is FQGNSA. The CDR3 runs to 16 residues. For the CDR3, the DNA is TGTGCCAGCAGCCAGCGGGGGGGGACAGGGTCATCACCCCTCCACTTT. Translated, it gives CASSQRGGTGSSPLHF.

The chain uses TRBV6-5 and TRBJ1-6; 10 bases map to TRBD1. The CDR3 length is 12 residues. Germline V CDR1 and CDR2: MNHEY, SVGAGI. The ends lost 7 bases at V and 10 bases at J; junction bases unmatched: 1. CDR3 DNA sequence: TGTGCCAGCACGACAGGGGGCTCACCCCTCCACTTT. Residues: CASTTGGSPLHF.

This clone was seen a handful of times. V and J are TRBV5-4 and TRBJ2-2, with D possibly TRBD2 on 5 matching bases. CDR3 length: 15 amino acids. Deletions cut 4 bases from V and 7 bases from J, with 17 bases between. Germline V gene lookup returns CDR1 SGHNT and CDR2 YYREEE (reference sequence). In DNA, the CDR3 is TGTGCCAGCAGCCAGGCGTTCGGCGAGGGCGGGGAGCTGTTTTTT. It encodes CASSQAFGEGGELFF.

V usage is TRBV28 and J usage is TRBJ1-5, with 7 bases lining up with TRBD1. Germline V CDR1 and CDR2: MDHEN, SYDVKM. The V and J ends lost 2 bases and 5 bases, in that order; junction bases with no gene match: 3. CDR3 length equals 14 residues. In DNA form, the CDR3 reads TGTGCCAGCAGTTTAGAACAGGGGTATCAGCCCCAGCATTTT. This sequence encodes CASSLEQGYQPQHF.

V usage is TRBV28 and J usage is TRBJ2-3, with 9 bases identical to TRBD2. The CDR3 is 14 amino acids. V dropped 4 bases and J dropped 7; count of bases not matched to a gene: 6. Germline CDR1 and CDR2: MDHEN and SYDVKM. The CDR3 region has the DNA TGTGCCAGCAGTTCGGGGACTAGCATGTATACGCAGTATTTT. Translating gives CASSSGTSMYTQYF.

The chain links TRBV5-5 to TRBJ1-4; a possible D gene is TRBD1 (5 bases). The CDR3 is made up of 16 amino acids. Germline V CDR1 and CDR2: SGHKS, YYEKEE (reference sequence). V was clipped by 6 bases and J by 7 bases, with 22 bases between them. The CDR3 DNA is TGTGCCAGCACCTTAACGGCAGGGCTAGGCGGTGAAAAACTGTTTTTT. The encoded protein is CASTLTAGLGGEKLFF.